This T cell receptor beta chain was retrieved from a study of T cells in Graves' hyperthyroidism and ophthalmopathy. The CDR3 loop spans 13 amino acids. Germline V gene lookup returns CDR1 WSHSY and CDR2 SAAADI. Trimming left V 6 bases short and J 3 bases short, with 9 bases between. This clonotype has ten or more counts. TCR beta CDR3 sequences were amplified from RNA transcripts. The HTBI primer set was used in a first-round RT-PCR of the TCR CDR3. TCRdb passed the multiplex PCR reads through MiXCR, listing each CDR3 protein once. The sample includes about 400,000 distinct CDR3 sequences, roughly 25% of them seen just once. Patients between 18 and 65 years old had hyperthyroidism, newly diagnosed and lasting under 2 months.

This TCR was recovered from a man aged 45-60 years with Graves' hyperthyroidism. The J gene is TRBJ2-1, the V gene TRBV10-2, with a weak D call TRBD2 (6 bases). The sequencing sample was made of blood. CDR3 sequence (DNA): TGCGCCAGCAGGGGTAGCGGCTACAATGAGCAGTTCTTC. Translated, it gives CASRGSGYNEQFF.